The next 19 T cell receptor beta chains were all read from a single sample in a study of T cell responses to AZD1222 COVID-19 vaccine. Sequencing used immunoSEQ multiplex PCR; TCRdb keeps in-frame clones, though not all of them. Found here are approximately 110,000 clones, about nine tenths of them singletons; the top ten hold 3.5% to 5%. Sequences were derived from peripheral blood, sampled on day 0 of AZD1222 vaccination. These receptors all stem from an adult in good health.

The genes are TRBV3-1 (or the pseudogene TRBV3-2) and TRBJ1-6, with TRBD1 identical over 8 bases. The V segment lost 2 bases and the J segment 9 bases; nucleotides outside the gene matches: 6. CDR1 LGHDT and CDR2 YNNKEL come from the germline V gene (reference sequence). This CDR3 region has 15 residues. The CDR3 sequence: CASSQQGARGSPLHF. As DNA, the CDR3 is TGTGCCAGCAGCCAACAGGGGGCGCGGGGTTCACCCCTCCACTTT.

The J gene is TRBJ1-5, the V gene TRBV5-1; D unclear. CDR1 and CDR2 (germline): SGHRS, YFSETQ. The CDR3 runs to 14 residues. V was trimmed by 0 bases and J by 4 bases, leaving 8 bases between them. CDR3 in amino acids: CASSLGQTNQPQHF. As DNA, the CDR3 is TGCGCCAGCAGCTTGGGACAAACTAATCAGCCCCAGCATTTT.

The rearrangement links TRBV28 to TRBJ2-7, with no clear D. This CDR3 spans 12 amino acids. The V and J ends lost 7 bases and 6 bases respectively, with 13 bases between them. In germline, CDR1 is MDHEN, CDR2 SYDVKM. CDR3 sequence: CASTHRLSEQYF. As DNA, the CDR3 is TGTGCCAGCACCCATAGGCTGAGCGAGCAGTACTTC.

The V and J genes are TRBV6-4 and TRBJ2-1; no clear D. The V end lost 2 bases, the J end lost 0 bases, and 11 bases lay between the germline ends. Germline CDR1 reads MRHNA; CDR2 reads SNTAGT. The CDR3 loop spans 16 amino acids. As DNA, the CDR3 is TGTGCCAGCAGTGACCGAGGAAGTGGCTCCTACAATGAGCAGTTCTTC. This gives the protein CASSDRGSGSYNEQFF.

This rearrangement joins TRBV19 to TRBJ2-5; 8 bases match TRBD1. The CDR3 runs 13 residues. Germline V gene data show CDR1 as LNHDA and CDR2 as SQIVND (reference sequence). With 4 bases clipped from V and 6 bases from J, the junction kept 4 bases outside the gene matches. CDR3 coding DNA: TGTGCCAGTAGTAGTCAGGGGGCACAGACCCAGTACTTC. This gives the protein CASSSQGAQTQYF.

The rearrangement uses TRBV10-2 and TRBJ2-2; tentative D call: TRBD2 (5 bases). V was shortened by 6 bases and J by 6 bases, with 11 bases between the two germline ends. CDR1 is WSHSY, CDR2 SAAADI, per germline. This CDR3 contains 13 residues. The CDR3 loop is CASRLDWAGELFF. CDR3 DNA: TGCGCCAGCAGACTGGACTGGGCCGGGGAGCTGTTTTTT.

The V gene is TRBV24-1, the J gene TRBJ1-5, with D possibly being TRBD1 (5 bases). Germline-derived CDR1 and CDR2 are KGHDR and SFDVKD. Trimming left V 6 bases short and J 4 bases short, with 12 bases between. The CDR3 covers 14 residues. The CDR3 DNA reads TGTGCCACCAGTACCGGGGCAGAAAATCAGCCCCAGCATTTT. It is translated as CATSTGAENQPQHF.

Only one count was recorded for this clone. The DNA of the CDR3 is TGTGCCAGCAGCTCCCGGACTGGGGTCAGGAATACGCAGTATTTT. This translates into CASSSRTGVRNTQYF. This sequence joins TRBV7-2 and TRBJ2-3, with a tentative D call TRBD2 (5 bases). Per the germline V gene, CDR1 is SGHTA and CDR2 is FQGNSA. There are 15 residues in the CDR3. V was shortened by 4 bases and J by 7 bases, with 18 bases between the two germline ends.

The chain employs TRBV5-5 and TRBJ1-6; 7 positions agree with TRBD1. Losses at the gene ends were 5 bases for V and 5 bases for J; bases not matched to a gene: 4. CDR1 and CDR2 from the germline V gene are SGHKS and YYEKEE (reference sequence). This CDR3 contains 14 residues. The CDR3 nucleotides read TGTGCCAGCAGTACCGGGACAGATAATTCACCCCTCCACTTT. This gives the protein CASSTGTDNSPLHF.

The CDR3: CASSSGTEQYF. DNA for the CDR3: TGTGCCAGCAGTTCCGGAACCGAGCAGTACTTC. The chain links TRBV12-3 or TRBV12-4 to TRBJ2-7; D not resolved. V lost 4 bases and J 6 bases, leaving 7 bases between the germline ends. This CDR3 region has 11 residues.

The gene calls are TRBV24-1 and TRBJ1-6, with D hard to call. Trimming stripped 2 bases from V and 7 bases from J, with 11 bases between. CDR1 and CDR2 from the germline V gene are KGHDR and SFDVKD. This CDR3 has 15 residues. DNA for the CDR3: TGTGCCACCAGTGATTCGTCGGGAGGGAATTCACCCCTCCACTTT. Translating it yields CATSDSSGGNSPLHF.

This chain uses TRBV18 with TRBJ2-2, with 14 bases that match TRBD2. CDR1 KGHSH and CDR2 LQKENI come from the germline V gene. J lost 6 bases, V lost 2 bases, and 5 bases had no gene match. The CDR3 is 17 residues long. CDR3 DNA sequence: TGTGCCAGCTCACCATATGGGACTAGCGGGGGAGCCGGGGAGCTGTTTTTT. The encoded protein is CASSPYGTSGGAGELFF.

V usage is TRBV6-1 and J usage is TRBJ1-5, with TRBD1 as a possible D gene (5 bases). Trimming stripped 1 base from V and 2 bases from J, with 12 bases between. The CDR3 has 16 amino acids. From germline, CDR1 is MNHNS and CDR2 SASEGT. DNA of the CDR3: TGTGCCAGCAGTGAAGGAGGGGCGCGAGGCAATCAGCCCCAGCATTTT. This sequence encodes CASSEGGARGNQPQHF.

The V call is TRBV7-6, the J call TRBJ2-1, with a possible D match to TRBD2 (5 bases). The CDR3 loop spans 13 amino acids. V lost 1 base to trimming and J lost 9 bases, with 10 bases between them. Germline CDR1 reads SGHVS; CDR2 reads FNYEAQ. The CDR3 protein is CASSLGGLSEQFF. The CDR3 DNA sequence: TGTGCCAGCAGCTTAGGCGGACTGAGTGAGCAGTTCTTC.

This chain uses TRBV18 with TRBJ1-3, with D hard to call. Trimming pared 3 bases from V and 4 bases from J, leaving 16 bases between. CDR3 length: 16 residues. Germline lookup yields CDR1 KGHSH and CDR2 LQKENI. As DNA, the CDR3 is TGTGCCAGCTCACCGCGGGCCGCAACCCACGGAAACACCATATATTTT. Encoded protein: CASSPRAATHGNTIYF.

The chain joins TRBV11-2 to TRBJ2-5, with TRBD1 matching over 11 bases. The CDR3 is made up of 16 amino acids. V lost 1 base, J lost 5 bases, and 6 bases stayed unmatched. The germline V gene has CDR1 SGHAT and CDR2 FQNNGV. CDR3 in amino acids: CASSLGTGGAGETQYF. The DNA for the CDR3 is TGTGCCAGCAGCTTAGGGACAGGGGGCGCCGGGGAGACCCAGTACTTC. Using reference TRBV11-2 and TRBJ2-5 for the parts outside the CDR3, the full variable domain is EAGVAQSPRYKIIEKRQSVAFWCNPISGHATLYWYQQILGQGPKLLIQFQNNGVVDDSQLPKDRFSAERLKGVDSTLKIQPAKLEDSAVYLCASSLGTGGAGETQYFGPGTRLLVL.

The V and J genes are TRBV5-1 and TRBJ1-3, with TRBD1 as a possible D gene (5 bases). This CDR3 is built from 15 residues. V was trimmed by 4 bases and J by 4 bases, leaving 15 bases between them. From germline, CDR1 is SGHRS and CDR2 YFSETQ. The CDR3 sequence is CASSRAGGSGNTIYF. CDR3 DNA sequence: TGCGCCAGCAGCCGGGCGGGGGGATCCGGAAACACCATATATTTT.

The chain links TRBV2 to TRBJ1-5; tentatively, D is TRBD1 (5 bases). Germline CDR1 and CDR2: SNHLY and FYNNEI. Trimming left V 0 bases short and J 6 bases short, with 9 bases between. The CDR3 runs to 14 residues. In DNA, the CDR3 is TGTGCCAGCAGTGAAGCGGGGGAGGGTCAGCCCCAGCATTTT. Encoded protein: CASSEAGEGQPQHF.

This chain links TRBV6-5 with TRBJ2-7; D is possibly TRBD1 (6 bases). With 8 bases removed from V and 0 bases from J, the gap between germline ends came to 11 bases. The germline CDR1 and CDR2 sequences are MNHEY and SVGAGI. The CDR3 spans 13 residues. The CDR3 sequence: CASGGQNSYEQYF. The CDR3, as DNA: TGTGCCAGCGGCGGACAGAACTCCTACGAGCAGTACTTC.